This T cell receptor beta chain was recovered during a study of blood T cell repertoires in COVID-19. Study-wide background: Acute-phase and convalescent COVID-19 samples originated in the United States, Italy and Spain.

Sequencing was performed with immunoSEQ multiplex PCR; in TCRdb, only in-frame clones are kept and a portion is missing. The table includes approximately 100,000 clones, over 75% detected once. The CDR3 contains 15 residues. Germline CDR1 and CDR2: SGHTS and YDEGEE. Trimming at V came to 1 base and at J to 4 bases, leaving 7 bases not matched to a gene. The chain has TRBV5-8 and TRBJ2-5; 7 nucleotides match TRBD1. The source of this sequence is a human donor in a cohort sampled during active COVID-19. Material for sequencing was peripheral blood. The CDR3, as DNA: TGTGCCAGCAGCTTGAGAGGGGGCGCGGGAGAGACCCAGTACTTC. As protein: CASSLRGGAGETQYF.